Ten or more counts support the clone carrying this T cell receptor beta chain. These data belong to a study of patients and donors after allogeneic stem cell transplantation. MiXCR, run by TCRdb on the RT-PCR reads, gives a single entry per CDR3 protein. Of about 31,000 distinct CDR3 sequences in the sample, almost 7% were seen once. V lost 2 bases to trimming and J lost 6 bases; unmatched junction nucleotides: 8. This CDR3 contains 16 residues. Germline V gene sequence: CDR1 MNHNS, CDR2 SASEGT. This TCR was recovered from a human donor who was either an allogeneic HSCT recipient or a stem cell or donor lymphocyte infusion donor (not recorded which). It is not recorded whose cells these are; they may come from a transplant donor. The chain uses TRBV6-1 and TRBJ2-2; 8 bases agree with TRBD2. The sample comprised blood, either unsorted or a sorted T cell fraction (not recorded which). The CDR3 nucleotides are TGTGCCAGCAGTGAACTACTAGCGGTGCAGGCCGGGGAGCTGTTTTTT. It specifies CASSELLAVQAGELFF.